This T cell receptor beta chain derives from a study of control samples from healthy donors and cancer patients (dated by TCRdb to 2020 to 2022). Library creation used the immunoSEQ multiplex PCR assay. As stored in TCRdb, this immuneACCESS dataset retains in-frame rearrangements with V and J assigned. A fraction of the clones does not appear; measured against another copy, unresolved V genes explain less than half of the discrepancy, and the remainder lacks a known reason. The sample table records around 90,000 clones; over 75% of these occur just once. The ten largest make up less than 2.5% of the sample. Note on this clone: There is no known antigen for this receptor. No much larger clonotype is one base removed from it; base qualities were not supplied.

Between the V and J ends, shortened by 0 bases and 7 bases respectively, the junction contains 20 bases. The CDR3, from cysteine to phenylalanine, totals 17 residues. The kept DNA is CDR3 alone, 51 bases in frame from the first base. The germline V gene encodes CDR1 SGHDN and CDR2 FVKESK. The sample taken for sequencing was blood. The rearrangement combines TRBV14 with TRBJ2-3; the D gene is perhaps TRBD2, from 7 matching bases. This clonotype was obtained from a woman between 35 and 50 years old in good health. The nucleotide sequence is TGTGCCAGCAGCCAAGATTCCTTCGGGGGGACAAGAAATACGCAGTATTTT. It translates to CASSQDSFGGTRNTQYF.